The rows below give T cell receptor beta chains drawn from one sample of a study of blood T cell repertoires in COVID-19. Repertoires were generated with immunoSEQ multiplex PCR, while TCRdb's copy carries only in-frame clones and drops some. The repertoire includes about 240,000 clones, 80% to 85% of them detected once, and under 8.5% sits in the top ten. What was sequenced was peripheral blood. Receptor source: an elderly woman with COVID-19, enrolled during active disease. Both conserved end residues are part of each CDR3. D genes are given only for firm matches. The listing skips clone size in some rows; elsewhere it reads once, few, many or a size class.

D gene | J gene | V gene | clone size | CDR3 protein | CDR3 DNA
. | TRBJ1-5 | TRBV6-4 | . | CASSSTGQDQPQHF | TGTGCCAGCAGTAGTACAGGGCAGGATCAGCCCCAGCATTTT
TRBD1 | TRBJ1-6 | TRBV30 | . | CAWSVLDRVNSPLHF | TGTGCCTGGAGTGTACTGGACAGGGTTAATTCACCCCTCCACTTT
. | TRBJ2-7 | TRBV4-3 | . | CASSQGTVSSYEQYF | TGCGCCAGCAGCCAAGGGACAGTGAGCTCCTACGAGCAGTACTTC
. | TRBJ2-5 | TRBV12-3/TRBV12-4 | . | CASRGVSGTQYF | TGTGCCAGCAGAGGGGTTTCTGGGACCCAGTACTTC
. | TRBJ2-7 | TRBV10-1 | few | CASPRGGKYYEQYF | TGCGCCAGCCCTCGGGGAGGCAAGTACTACGAGCAGTACTTC
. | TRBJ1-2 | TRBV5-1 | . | CASARGKDYGYTF | TGCGCCAGCGCGCGGGGCAAGGACTATGGCTACACCTTC
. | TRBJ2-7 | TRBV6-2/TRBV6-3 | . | CASSRVPREQYF | TGTGCCAGCAGCCGAGTCCCCCGTGAGCAGTACTTC
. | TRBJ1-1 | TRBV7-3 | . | CASSLTAGNSRAEAFF | TGTGCCAGCAGCTTAACAGCCGGGAACTCAAGAGCTGAAGCTTTCTTT
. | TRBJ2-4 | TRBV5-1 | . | CASSLGGGWNIQYF | TGCGCCAGCAGCTTGGGGGGAGGTTGGAACATTCAGTACTTC
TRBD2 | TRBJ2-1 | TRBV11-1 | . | CASRRGLGPYNEQFF | TGTGCCAGCAGGAGGGGACTAGGTCCCTACAATGAGCAGTTCTTC
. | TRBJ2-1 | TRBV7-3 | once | CASSLTPRVDEQFF | TGTGCCAGCAGCTTAACCCCGAGGGTTGATGAGCAGTTCTTC
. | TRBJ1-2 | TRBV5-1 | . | CASSLTGALNGYTF | TGCGCCAGCAGCTTGACAGGCGCCCTTAATGGCTACACCTTC
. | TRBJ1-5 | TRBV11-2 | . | CASSLVQVSPQHF | TGTGCCAGCAGCTTAGTTCAGGTTTCTCCCCAGCATTTT
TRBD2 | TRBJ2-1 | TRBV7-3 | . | CASSQNQREGLFPFF | TGTGCCAGCAGCCAAAACCAGCGGGAGGGCCTTTTTCCGTTCTTC
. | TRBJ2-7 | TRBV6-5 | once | CASSYSGGNEQYF | TGTGCCAGCAGTTACTCAGGGGGAAACGAGCAGTACTTC
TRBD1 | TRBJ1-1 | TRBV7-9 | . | CASSLGGQPRVTEAFF | TGTGCCAGCAGCTTAGGGGGACAGCCCAGGGTCACTGAAGCTTTCTTT
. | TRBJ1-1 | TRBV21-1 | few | CASSKAGRHLNTEAFF | TGTGCCAGCAGCAAAGCCGGGAGACACTTGAACACTGAAGCTTTCTTT
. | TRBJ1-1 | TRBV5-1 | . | CASSLVTGSPRAFF | TGCGCCAGCAGCTTGGTAACAGGATCCCCCCGAGCTTTCTTT
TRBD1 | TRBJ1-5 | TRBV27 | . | CASSRQGLNQPQHF | TGTGCCAGCAGCCGACAGGGCCTCAATCAGCCCCAGCATTTT
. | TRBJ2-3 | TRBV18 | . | CASSPRGRRSTQYF | TGTGCCAGCTCCCCACGGGGGAGGAGGAGTACGCAGTATTTT
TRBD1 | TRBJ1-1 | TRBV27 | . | CASSLFGTGIPNTEAFF | TGTGCCAGCAGTTTATTTGGGACAGGGATACCGAACACTGAAGCTTTCTTT
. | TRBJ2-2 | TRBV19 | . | CASSTPRGGDGELFF | TGTGCCAGTAGTACCCCCCGAGGGGGAGATGGGGAGCTGTTTTTT
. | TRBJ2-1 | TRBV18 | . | CASSPLMRVNNEQFF | TGTGCCAGCTCACCGCTTATGAGGGTCAACAATGAGCAGTTCTTC
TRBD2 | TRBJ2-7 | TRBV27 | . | CASSSFRGGDYEQYF | TGTGCCAGCAGTTCCTTTCGGGGGGGAGACTACGAGCAGTACTTC
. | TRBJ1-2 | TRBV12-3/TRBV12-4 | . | CASSSFLQGGYTF | TGTGCCAGCAGTTCTTTCCTACAGGGCGGCTACACCTTC
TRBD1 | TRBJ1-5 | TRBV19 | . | CASNTRGQGGQPQHF | TGTGCCAGTAACACCCGGGGACAGGGTGGTCAGCCCCAGCATTTT
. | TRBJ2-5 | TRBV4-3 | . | CASSQDHRVVQETQYF | TGCGCCAGCAGCCAAGATCACCGGGTAGTTCAAGAGACCCAGTACTTC
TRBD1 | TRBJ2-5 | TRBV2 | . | CASGRTGGRETQYF | TGTGCCAGCGGACGGACAGGGGGCAGGGAGACCCAGTACTTC
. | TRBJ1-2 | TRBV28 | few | CASRLTGGANGRANYGYTF | TGTGCCAGCAGACTAACGGGGGGCGCGAATGGGAGGGCTAACTATGGCTACACCTTC
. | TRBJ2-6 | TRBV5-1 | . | CASSFGSSGANVLTF | TGCGCCAGCAGCTTTGGGAGCTCTGGGGCCAACGTCCTGACTTTC
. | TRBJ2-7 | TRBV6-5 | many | CASGGISSYEQYF | TGTGCCAGCGGGGGGATCAGCTCCTACGAGCAGTACTTC
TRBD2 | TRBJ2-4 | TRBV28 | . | CASSLGLASIQYF | TGTGCCAGCAGTCTGGGACTAGCATCCATTCAGTACTTC
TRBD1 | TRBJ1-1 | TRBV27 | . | CASRPWGEQGARTEAFF | TGTGCCAGCAGACCTTGGGGCGAACAGGGGGCGCGGACTGAAGCTTTCTTT
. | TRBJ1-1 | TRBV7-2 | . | CASSLQGISAEAFF | TGTGCCAGCAGCTTACAGGGGATTAGCGCTGAAGCTTTCTTT
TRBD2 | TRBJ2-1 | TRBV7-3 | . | CASSPSGLAAGNEQFF | TGTGCCAGCAGCCCATCGGGACTAGCAGCGGGGAATGAGCAGTTCTTC